The T cell receptor beta chain under discussion was sequenced for a study of early T cells in non-severe SARS-CoV-2 infection (TCRdb year 2021). Background for the entire study: Because TCR sequencing relied on bulk RNA taken from unsorted whole blood, pairing of alpha and beta chains was not possible. The study at large found these results: VDJdb matching was skewed toward anti-spike CD8 responses, so virus-specific expansions were likely underestimated and private and CD4 specificities were missed.

Receptors were amplified or captured by 5' RACE. Sequenced using a NextSeq 500. Unique molecular identifiers were attached to individual cDNA molecules in the TCR library protocol so that sequencing error and PCR bias could be corrected. Both TCR alpha and beta chains were sequenced, and tight co-correlation was observed between alpha and beta sequence abundances in each sample. Turning to the authors' computational methods: Decombinator V4 was used to perform V gene, J gene and CDR3 annotation of TCR sequences. TCRs were defined as expanded if a significant change between any two time points was detected under a Poisson model with p below 0.0001. TCR abundances were normalised to the total number of TCRs sequenced per sample and were expressed as counts per million. VDJdb, accessed 1 November 2021, was searched for CMV, EBV and SARS-CoV-2 annotated TCRs, with TCRs annotated for multiple antigens excluded. TCRdb reprocessing: public reads trimmed at Q25 with fastp, clones called with MiXCR, in-frame beta chains kept. Every CDR3 protein is listed once, alongside the most common genes and DNA of its rows. TCRdb assigned the V and J calls; the authors' analysis was not used. This sample gives tens of thousands of distinct CDR3 sequences in total; 6.2% of them show up just once. Clones ranked in the top ten supply roughly 6.9% of the sample.

Comments on this clonotype: Its cognate antigen has yet to be identified. Base-call qualities are not available, and no considerably larger clone is one nucleotide away.

A case-control design nested within a healthcare worker cohort in London, UK, was used, with weekly nasopharyngeal swab PCR tests and blood sampling performed. Between 23 and 31 March 2020, the week of the UK lockdown, healthcare workers were enrolled and then followed up weekly for as long as 16 weeks. This receptor was identified in an adult who was a healthcare worker with PCR-confirmed SARS-CoV-2 infection or an uninfected control (not recorded which). This sample comprised whole blood, obtained at baseline.

The DNA sequence is TGTGCCAGCTCACCACCGGGAGGGGAGATCCAGTTCTTC. It encodes CASSPPGGEIQFF. Here the chain combines TRBV18 and TRBJ2-1; TRBD2 agrees with 7 junctional bases. From cysteine to phenylalanine, the CDR3 is 13 amino acids long. The entry retains the CDR3 DNA only, 39 bases that are in frame from base 1. From a lookup of the germline V gene, CDR1 and CDR2 are KGHSH and LQKENI. The junction shows trimming of 0 bases on V and 13 bases on J, and the gene matches do not reach 6 bases of it.